The clone carrying this TCR beta chain was seen a handful of times. No antigen is known for it. The data were obtained in a study of T cells in localized non-small cell lung cancer. Study outcomes and limitations: Density of T cells in blood, when higher, went with longer overall survival.

TCRdb's table, derived via immunoSEQ multiplex PCR, lists solely in-frame clones and lacks some. The repertoire holds 4,000 or so clones, about 25% seen once, with about 9.1% in the top ten. Specimen: lung tumor tissue, collected before any cancer treatment. The receptor was derived from a woman between 35 and 75 years old with stage I lung adenocarcinoma.

The CDR3 sequence: CASRWTDSYEQYF. The CDR3 bases are TGTGCCAGCAGATGGACAGACTCCTACGAGCAGTACTTC. V and J are TRBV25-1 and TRBJ2-7, with a weak D call TRBD1 (6 bases). The CDR3 runs 13 residues. Germline CDR1 MGHDK, CDR2 SYGVNS. Trimming pared 6 bases from V and 0 bases from J, leaving 9 bases between.